The next 15 T cell receptor beta chains were all read from a single sample in a study of OX40 agonist ivuxolimab in advanced cancers. Using immunoSEQ multiplex PCR, the repertoire was profiled, and TCRdb retains in-frame clones only, with some absent. The sample consists of approximately 56,000 clones, about 85% of them appearing once. The material sequenced was CD4+ or CD8+ T cells sorted from blood, taken in a trial of the OX40 agonist ivuxolimab. These receptors were collected from an adult with an advanced solid tumor such as melanoma, head and neck, liver or kidney cancer.

The genes are TRBV7-2 and TRBJ2-6; the D gene is possibly TRBD2 (6 bases). Germline V gene sequence: CDR1 SGHTA, CDR2 FQGNSA. The CDR3 contains 16 residues. The V end was cut by 5 bases, the J end by 1 base, with 12 bases between. As DNA, the CDR3 is TGTGCCAGCAGCCCGCTCGGGGGATCTGGGGCCAACGTCCTGACTTTC. Its translation: CASSPLGGSGANVLTF. Full variable domain (outside the CDR3, taken from reference TRBV7-2 and TRBJ2-6): GAGVSQSPSNKVTEKGKDVELRCDPISGHTALYWYRQSLGQGLEFLIYFQGNSAPDKSGLPSDRFSAERTGGSVSTLTIQRTQQEDSAVYLCASSPLGGSGANVLTFGAGSRLTVL.

This clone was seen once. This chain connects TRBV4-1 to TRBJ2-2, with TRBD1 identical over 8 bases. Losses at the gene ends were 3 bases for V and 6 bases for J; bases not matched to a gene: 9. Germline CDR1 MGHRA, CDR2 YSYEKL. This CDR3 is 16 amino acids long. The CDR3 here is CASSHAMDRDPGELFF. The CDR3 nucleotides are TGCGCCAGCAGCCACGCGATGGACAGGGATCCCGGGGAGCTGTTTTTT.

The chain employs TRBV7-9 and TRBJ2-1; 11 bases agree with TRBD1. Germline V gene lookup returns CDR1 SEHNR and CDR2 FQNEAQ (reference sequence). The junction had 3 bases not matched to a gene; V was cut back by 4 bases and J by 4 bases. This CDR3 has 15 residues. The CDR3 bases are TGTGCCAGCAGCTCCGGGACAGGGGGATACAATGAGCAGTTCTTC. It encodes CASSSGTGGYNEQFF.

This clone appeared a single time. The chain recombines TRBV27 with TRBJ1-2; D is undetermined. Germline CDR1 is MNHEY and CDR2 is SMNVEV (reference sequence). This CDR3 comprises 13 residues. V lost 4 bases, J lost 5 bases, and 11 bases lay in between. The CDR3 sequence is CASSYSRDYGYTF. The CDR3 DNA sequence: TGTGCCAGCAGTTACTCGAGGGATTATGGCTACACCTTC.

There are a few counts of this clone. The J gene is TRBJ1-1, the V gene TRBV5-8; tentatively, D is TRBD1 (5 bases). CDR3 length: 12 residues. Germline V gives CDR1 SGHTS, CDR2 YDEGEE. V lost 0 bases to trimming and J lost 7 bases, with 7 bases between them. The CDR3, as DNA: TGTGCCAGCAGCTTGGTAGACAGTGAAGCTTTCTTT. Translated, it gives CASSLVDSEAFF.

The chain employs TRBV5-6 and TRBJ1-1; weak D call: TRBD1 (5 bases). V was clipped by 1 base and J by 5 bases, with 9 bases between them. CDR1 and CDR2 from the germline V gene are SGHDT and YYEEEE. The length of the CDR3 is 13 residues. The CDR3 loop is CASSLFWGTEAFF. The CDR3 DNA follows: TGTGCCAGCAGCTTGTTTTGGGGGACTGAAGCTTTCTTT.

This chain links TRBV6-6 with TRBJ2-7; 7 bases agree with TRBD1. V lost 6 bases to trimming and J lost 3 bases; unmatched junction nucleotides: 8. Germline assignment: CDR1 MNHNY and CDR2 SVGAGI (reference sequence). This CDR3 has 14 residues. The CDR3 region has the DNA TGTGCCAGCAGCCCGACAGGGAATAACTACGAGCAGTACTTC. This translates into CASSPTGNNYEQYF.

The CDR3 reads CASSLQGASETQYF. In nucleotides, the CDR3 is TGTGCCAGCAGTCTACAGGGGGCCAGTGAGACCCAGTACTTC. The chain links TRBV27 to TRBJ2-5, with 9 nucleotides matching TRBD1. J was trimmed by 5 bases and V by 5 bases; bases with no gene match: 6. Germline CDR1 reads MNHEY; CDR2 reads SMNVEV (reference sequence). The CDR3 spans 14 residues.

V is TRBV2 and J is TRBJ2-3; 10 bases map to TRBD1. Germline CDR1 reads SNHLY; CDR2 reads FYNNEI. CDR3 length: 15 residues. With 5 bases clipped from V and 5 bases from J, the junction kept 7 bases outside the gene matches. The chain's CDR3 is CASSSGQGSGDTQYF. CDR3 nucleotide sequence: TGTGCCAGCAGTTCGGGACAGGGGTCGGGAGATACGCAGTATTTT.

The gene calls are TRBV6-5 and TRBJ2-5; TRBD1 matches 8 bases. Trimming removed 6 bases from V and 2 bases from J; junction bases left unmatched: 8. This CDR3 contains 15 residues. The germline gives CDR1 MNHEY, CDR2 SVGAGI. The CDR3 bases are TGTGCCAGCAGAGGAAGGACAGGGTGGCAAGAGACCCAGTACTTC. Encoded protein: CASRGRTGWQETQYF.

This clone has just a few counts. The chain combines TRBV30 with TRBJ1-1; TRBD1 matches at 8 bases. The germline V gene has CDR1 GTSNPN and CDR2 SVGIG (reference sequence). V shed 3 bases, J shed 6 bases, and the junction held 9 bases outside the gene matches. The CDR3 is 14 amino acids. The CDR3 spells CAWRADRGWAEAFF. For the CDR3, the DNA is TGTGCCTGGAGGGCCGACAGGGGTTGGGCTGAAGCTTTCTTT.

The J gene is TRBJ2-1, the V gene TRBV13; TRBD2 agrees at 7 bases. The germline V gene has CDR1 PRHDT and CDR2 FYEKMQ (reference sequence). V gave up 5 bases and J gave up 2 bases; unmatched junction bases: 9. The length of the CDR3 is 16 residues. The CDR3 nucleotides read TGTGCCAGCAGCGCGAACGGGGGGTGGGCCTACAATGAGCAGTTCTTC. Its protein is CASSANGGWAYNEQFF.

The genes are TRBV10-2 and TRBJ2-5, with TRBD1 as a possible D gene (5 bases). This CDR3 is 15 amino acids long. The V end lost 0 bases, the J end lost 3 bases, and 11 bases lay between the germline ends. Germline-derived CDR1 and CDR2 are WSHSY and SAAADI. Here the CDR3 DNA reads TGCGCCAGCAGTGAGTCCCGTGGGGCGAAAGAGACCCAGTACTTC. It is translated as CASSESRGAKETQYF.

The rearrangement uses TRBV5-4 and TRBJ2-1; 11 positions match TRBD2. The CDR3 covers 17 residues. With 4 bases clipped from V and 3 bases from J, the junction kept 9 bases outside the gene matches. Germline V gene sequence: CDR1 SGHNT, CDR2 YYREEE (reference sequence). The CDR3 sequence is CASSPRETSGIYNEQFF. The DNA for the CDR3 is TGTGCCAGCAGCCCTCGAGAGACTAGCGGGATCTACAATGAGCAGTTCTTC.

This clone was picked up one time. This chain links TRBV7-6 with TRBJ2-7, with D maybe TRBD2 (7 bases). V lost 0 bases to trimming and J lost 5 bases, with 14 bases between them. Germline V gene data show CDR1 as SGHVS and CDR2 as FNYEAQ. The CDR3 contains 15 residues. The CDR3 bases are TGTGCCAGCAGCTTAGCGGGGGGGCTAGGGGACGAGCAGTACTTC. The encoded protein is CASSLAGGLGDEQYF.